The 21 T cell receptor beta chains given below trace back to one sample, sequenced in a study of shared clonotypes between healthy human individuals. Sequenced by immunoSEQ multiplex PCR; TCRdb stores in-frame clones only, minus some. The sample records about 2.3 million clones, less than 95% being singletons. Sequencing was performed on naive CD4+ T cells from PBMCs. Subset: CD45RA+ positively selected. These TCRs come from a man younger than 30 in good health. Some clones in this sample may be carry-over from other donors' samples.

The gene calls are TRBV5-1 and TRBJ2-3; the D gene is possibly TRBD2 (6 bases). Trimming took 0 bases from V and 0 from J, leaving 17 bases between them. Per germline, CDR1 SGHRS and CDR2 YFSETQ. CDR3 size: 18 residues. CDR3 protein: CASSLVPPGRGSTDTQYF. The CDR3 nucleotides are TGCGCCAGCAGCTTGGTGCCCCCCGGGCGGGGAAGCACAGATACGCAGTATTTT.

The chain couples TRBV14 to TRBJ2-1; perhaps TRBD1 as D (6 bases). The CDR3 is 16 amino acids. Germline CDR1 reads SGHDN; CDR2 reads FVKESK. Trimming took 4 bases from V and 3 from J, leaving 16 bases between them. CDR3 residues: CASSPLGQGLYNEQFF. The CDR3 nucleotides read TGTGCCAGCAGCCCCCTAGGGCAGGGGCTCTACAATGAGCAGTTCTTC.

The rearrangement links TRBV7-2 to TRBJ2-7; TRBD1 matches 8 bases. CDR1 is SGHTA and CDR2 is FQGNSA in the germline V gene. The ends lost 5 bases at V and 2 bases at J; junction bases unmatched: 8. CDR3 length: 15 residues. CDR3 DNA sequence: TGTGCCAGCAGCCTCGGACAGGGTTACACCTACGAGCAGTACTTC. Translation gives CASSLGQGYTYEQYF.

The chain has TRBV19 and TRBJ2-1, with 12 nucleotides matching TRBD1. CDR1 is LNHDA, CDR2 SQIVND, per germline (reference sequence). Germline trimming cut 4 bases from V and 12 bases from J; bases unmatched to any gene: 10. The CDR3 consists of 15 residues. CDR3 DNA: TGTGCCAGTAGTACCGGGACAGGGGGCGCGGGTGGGCAGTTCTTC. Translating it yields CASSTGTGGAGGQFF.

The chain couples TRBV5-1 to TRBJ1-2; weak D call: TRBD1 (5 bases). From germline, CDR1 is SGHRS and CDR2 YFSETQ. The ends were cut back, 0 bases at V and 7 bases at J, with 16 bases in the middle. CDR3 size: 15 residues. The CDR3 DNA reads TGCGCCAGCAGCTTGGCCGGGACTCCTGGGGGTGGCTACACCTTC. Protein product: CASSLAGTPGGGYTF.

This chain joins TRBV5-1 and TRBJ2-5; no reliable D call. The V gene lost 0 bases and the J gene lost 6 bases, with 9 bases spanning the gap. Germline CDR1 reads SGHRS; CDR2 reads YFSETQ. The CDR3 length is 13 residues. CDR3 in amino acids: CASSLEEWKTQYF. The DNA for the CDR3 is TGCGCCAGCAGCTTGGAGGAATGGAAGACCCAGTACTTC.

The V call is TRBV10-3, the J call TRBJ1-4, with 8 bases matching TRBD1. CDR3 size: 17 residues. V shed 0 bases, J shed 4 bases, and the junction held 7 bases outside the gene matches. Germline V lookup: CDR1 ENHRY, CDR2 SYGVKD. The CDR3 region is CAISESGTDRGNEKLFF. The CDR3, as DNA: TGTGCCATCAGTGAGTCGGGCACCGACAGGGGTAATGAAAAACTGTTTTTT.

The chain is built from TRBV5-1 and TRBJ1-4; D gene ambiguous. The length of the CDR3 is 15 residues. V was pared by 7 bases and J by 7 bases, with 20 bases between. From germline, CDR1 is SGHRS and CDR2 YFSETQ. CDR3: CASGKDGWMGEKLFF. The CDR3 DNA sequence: TGCGCCAGCGGAAAGGACGGTTGGATGGGTGAAAAACTGTTTTTT.

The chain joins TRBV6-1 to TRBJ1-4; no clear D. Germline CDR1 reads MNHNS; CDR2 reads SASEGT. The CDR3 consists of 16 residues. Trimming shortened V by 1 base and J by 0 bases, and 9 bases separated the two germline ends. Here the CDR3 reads CASSEGLKTTNEKLFF. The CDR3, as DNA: TGTGCCAGCAGTGAAGGCCTTAAGACAACTAATGAAAAACTGTTTTTT.

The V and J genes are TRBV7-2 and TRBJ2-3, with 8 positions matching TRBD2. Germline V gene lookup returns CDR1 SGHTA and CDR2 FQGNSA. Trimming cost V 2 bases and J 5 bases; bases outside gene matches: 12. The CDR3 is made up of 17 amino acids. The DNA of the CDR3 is TGTGCCAGCAGCTTATTCGCGGGAGGCCGGTCAGAAGATACGCAGTATTTT. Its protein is CASSLFAGGRSEDTQYF.

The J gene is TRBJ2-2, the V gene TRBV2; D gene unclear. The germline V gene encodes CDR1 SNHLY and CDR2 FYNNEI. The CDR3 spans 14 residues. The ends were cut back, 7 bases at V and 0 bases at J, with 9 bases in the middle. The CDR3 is CASTGGTNTGELFF. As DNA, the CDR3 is TGTGCCAGCACGGGTGGGACGAACACCGGGGAGCTGTTTTTT.

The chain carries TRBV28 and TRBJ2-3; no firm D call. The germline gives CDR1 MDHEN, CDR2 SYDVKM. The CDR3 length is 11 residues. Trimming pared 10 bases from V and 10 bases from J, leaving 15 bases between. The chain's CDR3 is CAISDLTAQYF. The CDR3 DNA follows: TGTGCCATCTCCGACCTTACCGCGCAGTATTTT.

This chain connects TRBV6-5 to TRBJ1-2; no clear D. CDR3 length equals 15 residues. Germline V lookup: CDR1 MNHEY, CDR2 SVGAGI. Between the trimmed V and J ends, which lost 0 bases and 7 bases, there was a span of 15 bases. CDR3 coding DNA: TGTGCCAGCAGTTACTCGAGTTTTTCGGTCACTGGCTACACCTTC. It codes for CASSYSSFSVTGYTF.

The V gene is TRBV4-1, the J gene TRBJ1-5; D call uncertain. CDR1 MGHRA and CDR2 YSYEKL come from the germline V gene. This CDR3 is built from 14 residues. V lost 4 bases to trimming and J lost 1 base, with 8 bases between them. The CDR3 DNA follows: TGCGCCAGCAGCCTAACAGAAAGCAATCAGCCCCAGCATTTT. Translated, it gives CASSLTESNQPQHF.

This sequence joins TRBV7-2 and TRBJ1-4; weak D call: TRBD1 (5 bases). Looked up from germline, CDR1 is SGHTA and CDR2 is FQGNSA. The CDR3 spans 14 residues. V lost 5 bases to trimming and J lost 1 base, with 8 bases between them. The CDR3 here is CASSPGGTNEKLFF. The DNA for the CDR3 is TGTGCCAGCAGCCCTGGGGGAACTAATGAAAAACTGTTTTTT.

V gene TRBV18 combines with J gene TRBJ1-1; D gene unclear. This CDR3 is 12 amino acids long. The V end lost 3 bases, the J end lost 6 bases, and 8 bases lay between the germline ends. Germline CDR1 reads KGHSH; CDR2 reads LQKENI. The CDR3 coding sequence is TGTGCCAGCTCACCCTTTGAGTCTGAAGCTTTCTTT. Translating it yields CASSPFESEAFF.

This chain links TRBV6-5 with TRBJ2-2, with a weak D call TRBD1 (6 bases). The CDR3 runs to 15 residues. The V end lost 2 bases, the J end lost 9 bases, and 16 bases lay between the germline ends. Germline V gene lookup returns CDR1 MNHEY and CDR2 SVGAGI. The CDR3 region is CASSYTGSGVRELFF. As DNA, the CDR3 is TGTGCCAGCAGTTACACAGGGTCGGGCGTTCGGGAGCTGTTTTTT.

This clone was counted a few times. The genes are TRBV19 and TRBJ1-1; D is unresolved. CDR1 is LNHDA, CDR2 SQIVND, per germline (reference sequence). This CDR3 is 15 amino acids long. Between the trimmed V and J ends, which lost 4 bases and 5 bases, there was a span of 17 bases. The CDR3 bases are TGTGCCAGTAGTAATGCGGGGAGAAGTAAGACTGAAGCTTTCTTT. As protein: CASSNAGRSKTEAFF.

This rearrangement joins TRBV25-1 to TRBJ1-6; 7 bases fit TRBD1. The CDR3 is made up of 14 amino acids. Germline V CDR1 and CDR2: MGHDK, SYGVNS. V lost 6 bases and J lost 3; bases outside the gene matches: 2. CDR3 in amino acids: CASRPGGYNSPLHF. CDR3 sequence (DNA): TGTGCCAGCAGACCAGGGGGCTATAATTCACCCCTCCACTTT.

As DNA, the CDR3 is TGTGCCAGCAGTCGGAGTAGCGGGAGAGGGACCGGGGAGCTGTTTTTT. It is translated as CASSRSSGRGTGELFF. The rearrangement uses TRBV2 and TRBJ2-2; 9 bases are shared with TRBD2. CDR1 is SNHLY and CDR2 is FYNNEI in the germline V gene. J gave up 5 bases and V 5 bases, and 9 bases lay outside the gene matches. This CDR3 region has 16 residues. Looking up the rest from reference TRBV2 and TRBJ2-2 gives the full variable domain: EPEVTQTPSHQVTQMGQEVILRCVPISNHLYFYWYRQILGQKVEFLVSFYNNEISEKSEIFDDQFSVERPDGSNFTLKIRSTKLEDSAMYFCASSRSSGRGTGELFFGEGSRLTVL.

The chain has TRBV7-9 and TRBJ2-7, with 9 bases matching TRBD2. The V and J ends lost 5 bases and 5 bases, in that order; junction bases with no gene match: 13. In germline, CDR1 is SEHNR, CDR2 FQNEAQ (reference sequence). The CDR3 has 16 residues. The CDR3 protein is CASSPLRAGGPHEQYF. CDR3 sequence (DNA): TGTGCCAGCAGCCCCCTTCGGGCGGGAGGGCCCCACGAGCAGTACTTC. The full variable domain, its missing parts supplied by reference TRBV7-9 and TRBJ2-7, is DTGVSQNPRHKITKRGQNVTFRCDPISEHNRLYWYRQTLGQGPEFLTYFQNEAQLEKSRLLSDRFSAERPKGSFSTLEIQRTEQGDSAMYLCASSPLRAGGPHEQYFGPGTRLTVT.